A single sample is the source of the 14 T cell receptor beta chains below, sequenced in a study of T cells after yellow fever vaccination. One entry per CDR3 protein, called by TCRdb with MiXCR from the 5' RACE reads. This sample has just under 600,000 distinct CDR3 sequences, with 13% found just once. The sequencing used PBMCs, collected on the day of the yellow fever booster vaccination. The receptors shown here come from a man aged 30 to 39 who received the YFV17D yellow fever vaccine.

The chain joins TRBV20-1 to TRBJ1-6; 7 bases line up with TRBD1. From germline, CDR1 is DFQATT and CDR2 SNEGSKA (reference sequence). The CDR3 consists of 14 residues. V trimming: 6 bases; J trimming: 8 bases; junction bases outside the gene matches: 10. This chain's CDR3 is CSAKEDRSYSPLHF. The CDR3 DNA reads TGCAGTGCGAAAGAGGACAGGAGTTATTCACCCCTCCACTTT.

This clonotype was observed a handful of times. This rearrangement joins TRBV5-1 to TRBJ1-5; D unresolved. The germline gives CDR1 SGHRS, CDR2 YFSETQ. Trimming pared 3 bases from V and 2 bases from J, leaving 6 bases between. The CDR3 extends over 13 amino acids. This chain's CDR3 is CASSWQGNQPQHF. The CDR3 nucleotides are TGCGCCAGCAGCTGGCAGGGCAATCAGCCCCAGCATTTT.

This chain joins TRBV12-3 or TRBV12-4 and TRBJ2-1; D remains ambiguous. Between the trimmed V and J ends, which lost 6 bases and 7 bases, there was a span of 19 bases. There are 15 residues in the CDR3. The chain's CDR3 is CASSTTQVGRNEQFF. In DNA, the CDR3 is TGTGCCAGCAGCACTACACAAGTGGGCCGGAATGAGCAGTTCTTC.

Remarks on this clonotype: One junction end disagrees with the germline gene, perhaps due to a read error. The chain links TRBV5-5 to TRBJ1-2; D perhaps matches TRBD1 (5 bases). Germline V CDR1 and CDR2: SGHKS, YYEKEE (reference sequence). There are 15 residues in the CDR3. CDR3 sequence reads: CPSSLGQGLDYGYTF. The CDR3 DNA follows: TGTCCCAGCAGCTTGGGCCAGGGTCTGGACTATGGCTACACCTTC. Looking up the rest from reference TRBV5-5 and TRBJ1-2 gives the full variable domain: DAGVTQSPTHLIKTRGQQVTLRCSPISGHKSVSWYQQVLGQGPQFIFQYYEKEERGRGNFPDRFSARQFPNYSSELNVNALLLGDSALYLCPSSLGQGLDYGYTFGSGTRLTVV.

The chain has TRBV7-2 and TRBJ2-1; tentative D call: TRBD2 (5 bases). The V and J ends lost 2 bases and 8 bases respectively, with 16 bases between them. Per the germline V gene, CDR1 is SGHTA and CDR2 is FQGNSA. The CDR3 has 15 amino acids. The CDR3 region has the DNA TGTGCCAGCAGCTTATCGAGAGGGCTGGGATATGAGCAGTTCTTC. Protein: CASSLSRGLGYEQFF.

There are a few counts of this clonotype. The chain joins TRBV4-3 to TRBJ2-1, with 8 positions matching TRBD1. CDR3 length equals 20 residues. Germline-derived CDR1 and CDR2 are LGHNA and YSLEER. After removal of 1 base from V and 5 bases from J, the junction contained 19 bases not matched to a gene. CDR3 in amino acids: CASSQALPPFQGARHNEQFF. The CDR3 DNA follows: TGCGCCAGCAGCCAAGCCCTCCCACCGTTTCAGGGGGCAAGGCACAATGAGCAGTTCTTC.

This clonotype was seen a handful of times. The chain is built from TRBV12-5 and TRBJ2-3; the D gene is possibly TRBD2 (6 bases). The V gene lost 8 bases and the J gene lost 2 bases, with 14 bases spanning the gap. The germline gives CDR1 LGHNT, CDR2 FRNRAP. The CDR3 has 14 amino acids. The CDR3 loop reads CASKVGGLTDTQYF. CDR3 in DNA: TGTGCTAGTAAGGTGGGGGGACTCACAGATACGCAGTATTTT. Full variable domain (outside the CDR3, taken from reference TRBV12-5 and TRBJ2-3): DARVTQTPRHKVTEMGQEVTMRCQPILGHNTVFWYRQTMMQGLELLAYFRNRAPLDDSGMPKDRFSAEMPDATLATLKIQPSEPRDSAVYFCASKVGGLTDTQYFGPGTRLTVL.

This clonotype turned up a few times. The chain employs TRBV7-8 and TRBJ1-2; D is perhaps TRBD1 (5 bases). V was pared by 5 bases and J by 3 bases, with 13 bases between. The CDR3 has 14 residues. Germline V lookup: CDR1 SGHVS, CDR2 FQNEAQ. The CDR3 DNA is TGTGCCAGCAGCCTGGGACCGGTCGACTATGGCTACACCTTC. This translates into CASSLGPVDYGYTF.

The chain couples TRBV3-1 to TRBJ2-1; no clear D gene. This CDR3 contains 16 residues. V was pared by 0 bases and J by 7 bases, with 16 bases between. Per the germline V gene, CDR1 is LGHDT and CDR2 is YNNKEL (reference sequence). CDR3 nucleotide sequence: TGTGCCAGCAGCCAAGATGCGGTTTTAGTGTTGAATGAGCAGTTCTTC. Its translation: CASSQDAVLVLNEQFF.

This clonotype was counted between two and nine times. The chain recombines TRBV5-6 with TRBJ2-3, with D tentatively TRBD2 (5 bases). The CDR3 is made up of 18 amino acids. Germline lookup yields CDR1 SGHDT and CDR2 YYEEEE. Between the trimmed V and J ends, which lost 2 bases and 2 bases, there was a span of 21 bases. The CDR3: CASSLWIRGEQNTDTQYF. In nucleotides, the CDR3 is TGTGCCAGCAGCTTATGGATCCGGGGTGAGCAAAACACAGATACGCAGTATTTT.

At least ten counts were recorded for this clonotype. An end of the junction does not agree with germline; a read error may underlie this. The V call is TRBV7-7, the J call TRBJ2-3; TRBD1 or TRBD2 may be the D gene (6 bases each). Germline CDR1 SSHAT, CDR2 FNYEAQ (reference sequence). The CDR3 covers 14 residues. DNA for the CDR3: TGTGCTAGCAGCCGTGGGGGGCGCACAGATACGCAGTATTTT. Residues: CASSRGGRTDTQYF.

The J gene is TRBJ1-6, the V gene TRBV4-2, with D possibly matching TRBD1 (5 bases). V lost 1 base to trimming and J lost 7 bases, with 5 bases between them. The V gene's germline CDR1 is LGHNA and CDR2 YNFKEQ. CDR3 length: 13 amino acids. The CDR3 region has the DNA TGTGCCAGCAGCCAAGGGGGGAATTCACCCCTCCACTTT. It specifies CASSQGGNSPLHF.

This clonotype was seen only a few times. The genes are TRBV28 and TRBJ2-7; 9 bases agree with TRBD2. Unmatched junction bases numbered 8, after V lost 1 base and J lost 7 bases. This CDR3 is 15 amino acids long. CDR1 and CDR2 (germline): MDHEN, SYDVKM. The CDR3 nucleotides read TGTGCCAGCAGTTTATCTAGCGGGGTAACTACGGAGCAGTACTTC. This sequence encodes CASSLSSGVTTEQYF.

The CDR3 spells CATSGGGRANEQFF. In DNA, the CDR3 is TGTGCCACCAGTGGTGGCGGGAGGGCCAATGAGCAGTTCTTC. This chain joins TRBV24-1 and TRBJ2-1; 9 nucleotides line up with TRBD2. The CDR3 totals 14 residues. V shed 5 bases and J 6 bases; nucleotides not matched to a gene: 4. CDR1 KGHDR and CDR2 SFDVKD come from the germline V gene.